The 3 T cell receptor beta chains presented below share a single source sample, sequenced in a study of lymphopenia after photon versus proton radiotherapy (dated by TCRdb to between 2018 and 2021). Library method: the immunoSEQ multiplex PCR assay. Held by TCRdb, this immuneACCESS table contains in-frame sequences only and omits some clones. Under half of the omission traces to an unresolved V gene where checked; the cause of the rest is unknown. A total of about 22,000 clones appear in this sample, around 89% of them only once. The ten most abundant clones make up around 10% of the sample. Sample: peripheral blood, taken from a patient treated with proton-based radiotherapy. The receptors were gathered from an older man with esophageal cancer.

The rearrangement links TRBV18 to TRBJ1-5; D perhaps matches TRBD1 (5 bases). Between the trimmed V and J ends, which lost 5 bases and 5 bases, there was a span of 13 bases. CDR3 length equals 14 residues. The germline CDR1 and CDR2 sequences are KGHSH and LQKENI. The CDR3 region is CASSKGPQDQPQHF. CDR3 nucleotide sequence: TGTGCCAGCTCAAAGGGACCGCAAGATCAGCCCCAGCATTTT.

The chain links TRBV18 to TRBJ2-5; unclear D gene. The CDR3 runs to 11 residues. Trimming removed 3 bases from V and 4 bases from J, with 3 bases in between. Germline V gene sequence: CDR1 KGHSH, CDR2 LQKENI. For the CDR3, the DNA is TGTGCCAGCTCACCCCCAGAGACCCAGTACTTC. It specifies CASSPPETQYF.

The chain has TRBV5-1 and TRBJ2-1; 11 nucleotides line up with TRBD2. The CDR3 loop spans 16 amino acids. Trimming removed 0 bases from V and 5 bases from J; junction bases left unmatched: 4. Germline V lookup: CDR1 SGHRS, CDR2 YFSETQ. CDR3: CASSLGASGGNNEQFF. The CDR3 coding sequence is TGCGCCAGCAGCTTGGGAGCTAGCGGGGGGAACAATGAGCAGTTCTTC. Complete variable domain (other parts from reference TRBV5-1 and TRBJ2-1): KAGVTQTPRYLIKTRGQQVTLSCSPISGHRSVSWYQQTPGQGLQFLFEYFSETQRNKGNFPGRFSGRQFSNSRSEMNVSTLELGDSALYLCASSLGASGGNNEQFFGPGTRLTVL.